The text below deals with one TCR beta chain. Using immunoSEQ multiplex PCR, the repertoire was profiled, and TCRdb retains in-frame clones only, with some absent. The sample contains roughly 120,000 clones, about 93% of which appear only once. The data originate from a study of T cell changes during pregnancy in multiple sclerosis. CDR3 length equals 14 residues. The trim removed 3 bases at V and 5 bases at J, leaving 0 bases unmatched. Germline values: CDR1 LNHNV, CDR2 YYDKDF (reference sequence). Sequencing was performed on peripheral blood, taken before pregnancy. This clonotype originated in a female donor with multiple sclerosis, enrolled in a pregnancy study. This chain links TRBV15 with TRBJ1-6; 8 bases are a match to TRBD1. The CDR3 loop is CATSRTGDNSPLHF. The CDR3 nucleotides are TGTGCCACCAGCAGGACAGGGGATAATTCACCCCTCCACTTT. Full variable domain (rest looked up from reference TRBV15 and TRBJ1-6): DAMVIQNPRYQVTQFGKPVTLSCSQTLNHNVMYWYQQKSSQAPKLLFHYYDKDFNNEADTPDNFQSRRPNTSFCFLDIRSPGLGDTAMYLCATSRTGDNSPLHFGNGTRLTVT.